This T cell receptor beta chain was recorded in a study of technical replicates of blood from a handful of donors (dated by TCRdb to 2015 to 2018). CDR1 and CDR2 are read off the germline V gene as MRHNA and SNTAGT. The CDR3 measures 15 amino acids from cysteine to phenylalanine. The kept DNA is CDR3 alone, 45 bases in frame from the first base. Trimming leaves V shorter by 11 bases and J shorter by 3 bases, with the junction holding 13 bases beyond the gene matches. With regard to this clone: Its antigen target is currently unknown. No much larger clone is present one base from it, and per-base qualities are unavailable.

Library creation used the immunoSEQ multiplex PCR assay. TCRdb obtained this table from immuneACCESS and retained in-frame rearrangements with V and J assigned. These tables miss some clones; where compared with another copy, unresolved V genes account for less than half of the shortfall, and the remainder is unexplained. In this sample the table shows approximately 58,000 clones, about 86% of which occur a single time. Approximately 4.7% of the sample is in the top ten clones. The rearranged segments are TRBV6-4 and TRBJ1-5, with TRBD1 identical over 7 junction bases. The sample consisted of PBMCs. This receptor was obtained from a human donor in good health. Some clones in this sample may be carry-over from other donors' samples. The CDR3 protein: CARTRNGQVNQPQHF. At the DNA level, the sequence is TGTGCCCGCACCCGGAACGGACAGGTCAATCAGCCCCAGCATTTT.